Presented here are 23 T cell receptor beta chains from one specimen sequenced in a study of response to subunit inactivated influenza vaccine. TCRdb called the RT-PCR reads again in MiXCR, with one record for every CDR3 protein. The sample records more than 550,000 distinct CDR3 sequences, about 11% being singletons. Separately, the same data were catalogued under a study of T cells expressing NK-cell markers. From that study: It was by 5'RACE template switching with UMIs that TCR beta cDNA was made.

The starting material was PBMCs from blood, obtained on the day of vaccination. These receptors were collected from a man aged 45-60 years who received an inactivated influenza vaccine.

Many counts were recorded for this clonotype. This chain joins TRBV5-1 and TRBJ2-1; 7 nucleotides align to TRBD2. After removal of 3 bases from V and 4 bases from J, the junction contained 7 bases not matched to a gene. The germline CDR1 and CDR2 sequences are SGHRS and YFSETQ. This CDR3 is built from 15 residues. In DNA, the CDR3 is TGCGCCAGCAGCTCGGATAGCGGGTCTTACAATGAGCAGTTCTTC. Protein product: CASSSDSGSYNEQFF. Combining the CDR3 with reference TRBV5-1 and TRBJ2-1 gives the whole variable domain KAGVTQTPRYLIKTRGQQVTLSCSPISGHRSVSWYQQTPGQGLQFLFEYFSETQRNKGNFPGRFSGRQFSNSRSEMNVSTLELGDSALYLCASSSDSGSYNEQFFGPGTRLTVL.

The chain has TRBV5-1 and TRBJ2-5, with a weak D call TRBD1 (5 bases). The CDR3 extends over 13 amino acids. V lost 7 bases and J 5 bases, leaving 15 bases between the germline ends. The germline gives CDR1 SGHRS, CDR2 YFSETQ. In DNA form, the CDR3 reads TGCGCCAGCGTCGCAAGGGGAAGGGAGACCCAGTACTTC. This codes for CASVARGRETQYF.

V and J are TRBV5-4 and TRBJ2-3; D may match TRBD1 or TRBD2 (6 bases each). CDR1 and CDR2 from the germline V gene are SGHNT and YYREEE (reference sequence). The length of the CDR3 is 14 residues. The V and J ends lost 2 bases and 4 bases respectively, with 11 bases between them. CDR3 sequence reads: CASSFGGGPDTQYF. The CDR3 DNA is TGTGCCAGCAGCTTTGGTGGGGGGCCAGATACGCAGTATTTT. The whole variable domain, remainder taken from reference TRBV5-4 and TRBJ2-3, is ETGVTQSPTHLIKTRGQQVTLRCSSQSGHNTVSWYQQALGQGPQFIFQYYREEENGRGNFPPRFSGLQFPNYSSELNVNALELDDSALYLCASSFGGGPDTQYFGPGTRLTVL.

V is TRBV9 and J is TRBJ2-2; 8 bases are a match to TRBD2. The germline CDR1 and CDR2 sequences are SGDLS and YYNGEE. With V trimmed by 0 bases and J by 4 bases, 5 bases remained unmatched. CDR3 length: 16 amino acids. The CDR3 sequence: CASSVDGRGFTGELFF. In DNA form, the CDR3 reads TGTGCCAGCAGCGTAGACGGGAGGGGTTTCACCGGGGAGCTGTTTTTT.

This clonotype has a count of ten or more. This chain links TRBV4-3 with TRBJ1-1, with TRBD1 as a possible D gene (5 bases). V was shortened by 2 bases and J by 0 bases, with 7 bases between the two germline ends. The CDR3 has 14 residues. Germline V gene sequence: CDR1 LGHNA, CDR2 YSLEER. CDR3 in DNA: TGCGCCAGCAGCCAAACAGGTATGAACACTGAAGCTTTCTTT. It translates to CASSQTGMNTEAFF.

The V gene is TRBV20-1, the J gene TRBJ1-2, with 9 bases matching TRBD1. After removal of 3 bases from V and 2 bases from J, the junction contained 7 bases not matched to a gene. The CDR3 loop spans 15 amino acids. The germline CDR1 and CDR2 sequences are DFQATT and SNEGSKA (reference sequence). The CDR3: CSARATGTGNYGYTF. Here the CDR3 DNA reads TGCAGTGCTAGGGCTACCGGGACAGGGAACTATGGCTACACCTTC.

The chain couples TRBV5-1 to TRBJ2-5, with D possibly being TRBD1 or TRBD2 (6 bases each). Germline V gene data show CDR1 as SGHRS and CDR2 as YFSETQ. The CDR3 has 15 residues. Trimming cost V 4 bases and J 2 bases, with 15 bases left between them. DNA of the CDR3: TGCGCCAGCAGCCGACTGACGGGGGCTCAAGAGACCCAGTACTTC. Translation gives CASSRLTGAQETQYF.

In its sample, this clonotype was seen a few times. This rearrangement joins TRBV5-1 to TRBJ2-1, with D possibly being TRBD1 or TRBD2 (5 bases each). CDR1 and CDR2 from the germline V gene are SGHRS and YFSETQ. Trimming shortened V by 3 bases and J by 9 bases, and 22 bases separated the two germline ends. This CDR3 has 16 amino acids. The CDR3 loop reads CASSSRDGVAVTEQFF. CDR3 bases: TGCGCCAGCAGCTCCCGGGACGGGGTGGCGGTTACTGAGCAGTTCTTC.

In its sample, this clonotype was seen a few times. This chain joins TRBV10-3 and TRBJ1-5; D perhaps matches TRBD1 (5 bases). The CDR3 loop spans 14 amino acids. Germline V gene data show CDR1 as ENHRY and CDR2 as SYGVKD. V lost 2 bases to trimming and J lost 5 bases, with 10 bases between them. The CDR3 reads CAISEGGLHQPQHF. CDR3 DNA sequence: TGTGCCATCAGTGAGGGGGGTTTGCATCAGCCCCAGCATTTT.

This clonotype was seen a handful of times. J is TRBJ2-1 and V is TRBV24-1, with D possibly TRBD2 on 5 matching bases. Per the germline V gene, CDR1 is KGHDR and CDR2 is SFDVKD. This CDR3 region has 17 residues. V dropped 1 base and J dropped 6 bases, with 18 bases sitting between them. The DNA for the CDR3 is TGTGCCACCAGTGATTTCGGCTTCCGGGATTGGGCCAATGAGCAGTTCTTC. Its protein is CATSDFGFRDWANEQFF.

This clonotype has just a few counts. The CDR3, as DNA: TGTGCCAGCAGCGCGGACAGTTCGAACACTGAAGCTTTCTTT. Protein sequence: CASSADSSNTEAFF. The V gene is TRBV9, the J gene TRBJ1-1; weak D call: TRBD1 (6 bases). Germline CDR1 is SGDLS and CDR2 is YYNGEE. The CDR3 totals 14 residues. Trimming cost V 3 bases and J 1 base, with 10 bases left between them. The complete variable domain, with remaining parts taken from reference TRBV9 and TRBJ1-1, reads DSGVTQTPKHLITATGQRVTLRCSPRSGDLSVYWYQQSLDQGLQFLIQYYNGEERAKGNILERFSAQQFPDLHSELNLSSLELGDSALYFCASSADSSNTEAFFGQGTRLTVV.

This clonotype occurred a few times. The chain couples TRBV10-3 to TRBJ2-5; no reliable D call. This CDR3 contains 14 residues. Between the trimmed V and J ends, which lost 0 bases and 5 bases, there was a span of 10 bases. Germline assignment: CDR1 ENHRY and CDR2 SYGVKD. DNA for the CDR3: TGTGCCATCAGTGAGTCCGGCCTGCGGGAGACCCAGTACTTC. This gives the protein CAISESGLRETQYF.

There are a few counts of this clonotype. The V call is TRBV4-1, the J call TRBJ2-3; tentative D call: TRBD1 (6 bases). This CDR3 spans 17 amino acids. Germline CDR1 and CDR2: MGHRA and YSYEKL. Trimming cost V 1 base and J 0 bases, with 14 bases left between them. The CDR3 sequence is CASSQGGLVRSTDTQYF. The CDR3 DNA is TGCGCCAGCAGCCAAGGGGGGCTGGTCAGAAGCACAGATACGCAGTATTTT.

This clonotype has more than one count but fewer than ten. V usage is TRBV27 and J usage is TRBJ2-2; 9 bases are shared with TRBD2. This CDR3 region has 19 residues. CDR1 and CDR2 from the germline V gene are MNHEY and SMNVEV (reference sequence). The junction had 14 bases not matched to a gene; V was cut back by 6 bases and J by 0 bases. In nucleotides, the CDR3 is TGTGCCAGCAGCTTGCTCCTACTAGCGGGCTCCGCGAACACCGGGGAGCTGTTTTTT. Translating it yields CASSLLLLAGSANTGELFF.

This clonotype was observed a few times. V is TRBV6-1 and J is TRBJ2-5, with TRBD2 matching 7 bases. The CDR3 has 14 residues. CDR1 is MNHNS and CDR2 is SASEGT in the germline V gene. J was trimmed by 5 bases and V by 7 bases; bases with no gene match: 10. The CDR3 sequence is CASIPGGRMETQYF. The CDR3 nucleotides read TGTGCCAGCATCCCCGGGGGGAGGATGGAGACCCAGTACTTC.

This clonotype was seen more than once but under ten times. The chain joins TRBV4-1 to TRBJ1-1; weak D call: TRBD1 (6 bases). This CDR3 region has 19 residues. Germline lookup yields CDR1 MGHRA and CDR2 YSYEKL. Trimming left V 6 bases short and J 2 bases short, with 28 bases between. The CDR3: CASRKATGGAHRSNTEAFF. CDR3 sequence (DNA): TGCGCCAGCAGAAAAGCCACGGGGGGGGCGCATCGAAGTAACACTGAAGCTTTCTTT.

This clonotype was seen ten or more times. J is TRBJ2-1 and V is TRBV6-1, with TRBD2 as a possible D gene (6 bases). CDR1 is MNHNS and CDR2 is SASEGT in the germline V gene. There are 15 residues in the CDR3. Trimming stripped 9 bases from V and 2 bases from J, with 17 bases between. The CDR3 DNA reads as TGTGCCAGTCAGGAGAGCGGGCCAACCTACAATGAGCAGTTCTTC. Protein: CASQESGPTYNEQFF.

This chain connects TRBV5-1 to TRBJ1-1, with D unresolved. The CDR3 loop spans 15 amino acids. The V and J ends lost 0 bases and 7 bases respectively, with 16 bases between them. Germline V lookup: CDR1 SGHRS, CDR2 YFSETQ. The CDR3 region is CASSLAYLGKDEAFF. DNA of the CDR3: TGCGCCAGCAGCTTGGCCTATTTGGGGAAGGATGAAGCTTTCTTT.

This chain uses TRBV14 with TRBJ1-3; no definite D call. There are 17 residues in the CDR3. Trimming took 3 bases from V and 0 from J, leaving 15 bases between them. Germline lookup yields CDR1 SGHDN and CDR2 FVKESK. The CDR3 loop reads CASSHRLNPRSGNTIYF. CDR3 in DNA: TGTGCCAGCAGCCATCGGCTAAATCCGCGCTCTGGAAACACCATATATTTT.

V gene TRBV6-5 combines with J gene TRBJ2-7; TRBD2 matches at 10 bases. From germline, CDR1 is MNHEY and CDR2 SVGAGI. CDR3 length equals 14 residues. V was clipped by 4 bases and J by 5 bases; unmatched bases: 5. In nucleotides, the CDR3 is TGTGCCAGCAGTTTTTCTAGCGGGAGTCACGAGCAGTACTTC. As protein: CASSFSSGSHEQYF.

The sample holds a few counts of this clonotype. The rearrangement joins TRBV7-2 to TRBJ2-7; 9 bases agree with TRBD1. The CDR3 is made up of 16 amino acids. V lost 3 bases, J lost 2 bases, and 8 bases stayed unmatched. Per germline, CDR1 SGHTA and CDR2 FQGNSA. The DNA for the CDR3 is TGTGCCAGCAGCTTGGGGACAGGGACTAAAGCCTACGAGCAGTACTTC. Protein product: CASSLGTGTKAYEQYF.

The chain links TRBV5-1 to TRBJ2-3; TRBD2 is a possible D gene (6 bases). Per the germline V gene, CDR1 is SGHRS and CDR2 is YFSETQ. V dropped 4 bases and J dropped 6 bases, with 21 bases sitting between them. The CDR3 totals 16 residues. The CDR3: CASSIETGGVADTQYF. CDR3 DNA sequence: TGCGCCAGCAGCATCGAAACCGGAGGGGTTGCGGATACGCAGTATTTT. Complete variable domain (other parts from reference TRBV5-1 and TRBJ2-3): KAGVTQTPRYLIKTRGQQVTLSCSPISGHRSVSWYQQTPGQGLQFLFEYFSETQRNKGNFPGRFSGRQFSNSRSEMNVSTLELGDSALYLCASSIETGGVADTQYFGPGTRLTVL.

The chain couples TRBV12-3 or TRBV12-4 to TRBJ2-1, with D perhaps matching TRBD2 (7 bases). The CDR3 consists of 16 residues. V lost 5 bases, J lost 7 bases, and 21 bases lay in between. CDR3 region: CASSRGGSYRTNEQFF. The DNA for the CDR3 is TGTGCCAGCAGTAGGGGGGGGTCGTACCGGACGAATGAGCAGTTCTTC.